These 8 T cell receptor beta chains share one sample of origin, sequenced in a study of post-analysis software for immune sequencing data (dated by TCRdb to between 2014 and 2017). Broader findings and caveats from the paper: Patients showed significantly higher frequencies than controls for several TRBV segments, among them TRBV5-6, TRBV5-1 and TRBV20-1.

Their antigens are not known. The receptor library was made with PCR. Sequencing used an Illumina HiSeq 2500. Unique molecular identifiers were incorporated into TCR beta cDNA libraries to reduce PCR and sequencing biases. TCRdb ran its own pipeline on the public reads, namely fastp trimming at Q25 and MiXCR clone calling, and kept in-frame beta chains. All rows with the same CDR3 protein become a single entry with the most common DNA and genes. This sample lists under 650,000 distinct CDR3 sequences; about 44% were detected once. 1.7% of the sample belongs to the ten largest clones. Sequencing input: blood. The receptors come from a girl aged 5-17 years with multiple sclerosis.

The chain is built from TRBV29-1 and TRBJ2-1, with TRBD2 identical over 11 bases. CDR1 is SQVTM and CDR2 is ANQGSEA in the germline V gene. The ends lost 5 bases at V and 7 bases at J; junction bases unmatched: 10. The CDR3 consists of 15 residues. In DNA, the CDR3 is TGCAGCGTTAGCCCGACTAGCGGGAAAGGAAATGAGCAGTTCTTC. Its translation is CSVSPTSGKGNEQFF.

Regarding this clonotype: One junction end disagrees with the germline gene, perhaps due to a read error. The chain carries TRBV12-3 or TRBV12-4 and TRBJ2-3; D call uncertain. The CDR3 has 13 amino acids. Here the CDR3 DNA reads TGTGCCAGCAGATTGGACCGCACAGATGTGCAGTATTTC. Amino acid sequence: CASRLDRTDVQYF.

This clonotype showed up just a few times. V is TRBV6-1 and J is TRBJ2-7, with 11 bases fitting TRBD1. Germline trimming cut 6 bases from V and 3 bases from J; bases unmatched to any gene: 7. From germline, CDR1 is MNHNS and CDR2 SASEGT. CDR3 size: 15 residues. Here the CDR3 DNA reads TGTGCCAGCAGCGAGCAAGGGACAGGGGGCTACGAGCAGTACTTC. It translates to CASSEQGTGGYEQYF.

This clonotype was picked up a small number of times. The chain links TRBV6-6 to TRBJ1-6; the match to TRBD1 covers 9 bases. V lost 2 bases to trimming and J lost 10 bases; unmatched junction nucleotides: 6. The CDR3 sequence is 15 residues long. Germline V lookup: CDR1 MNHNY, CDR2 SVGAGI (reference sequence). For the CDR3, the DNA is TGTGCCAGCAGTTACGGGGGACAGGGAGGCTCACCCCTCCACTTT. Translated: CASSYGGQGGSPLHF.

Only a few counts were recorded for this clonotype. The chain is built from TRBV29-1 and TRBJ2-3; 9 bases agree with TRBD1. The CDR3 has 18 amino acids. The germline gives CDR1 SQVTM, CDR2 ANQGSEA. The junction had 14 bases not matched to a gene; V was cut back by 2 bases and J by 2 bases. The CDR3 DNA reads TGCAGCGTTGAATCGGACCCACAGGGGGCCTACTACACAGATACGCAGTATTTT. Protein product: CSVESDPQGAYYTDTQYF.

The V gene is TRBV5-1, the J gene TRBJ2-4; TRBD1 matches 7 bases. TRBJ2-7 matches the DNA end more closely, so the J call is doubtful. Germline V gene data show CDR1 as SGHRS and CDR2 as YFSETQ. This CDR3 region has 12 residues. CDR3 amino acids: CASSEQGLEQYF. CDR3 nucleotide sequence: TGCGCCAGCAGCGAACAGGGGCTCGAGCAGTACTTC.

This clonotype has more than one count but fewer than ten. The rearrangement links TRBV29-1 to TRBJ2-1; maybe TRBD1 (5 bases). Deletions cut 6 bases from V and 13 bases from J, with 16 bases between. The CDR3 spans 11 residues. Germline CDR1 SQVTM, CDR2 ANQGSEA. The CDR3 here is CSVDPDTTQFF. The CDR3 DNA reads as TGCAGCGTGGATCCGGACACAACCCAGTTCTTC.

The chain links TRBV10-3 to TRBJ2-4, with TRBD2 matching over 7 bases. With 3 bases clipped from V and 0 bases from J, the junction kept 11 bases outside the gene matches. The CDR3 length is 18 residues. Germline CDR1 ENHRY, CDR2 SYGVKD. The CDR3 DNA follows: TGTGCCATCAGTGACCTAGCGGACCAAGTACTAGCCAAAAACATTCAGTACTTC. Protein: CAISDLADQVLAKNIQYF.